The 29 T cell receptor beta chains below all came from one sample that was sequenced in a study of T cell repertoires in cytomegalovirus infection. MiXCR was run by TCRdb on the reads, yielding one entry per CDR3 protein. The table has around 710,000 distinct CDR3 sequences, almost 30% seen once. No antigen has been assigned to these receptors. The material sequenced was cultured CD8+ T cells from PBMCs, taken from culture after CMV antigen stimulation. The source of these receptors is a human donor in good health (CMV status not recorded). Some clones in this sample may be carry-over from other donors' samples.

This clonotype was seen a few times. This chain uses TRBV7-8 with TRBJ1-1, with 9 bases identical to TRBD1. V shed 5 bases and J 6 bases; nucleotides not matched to a gene: 7. This CDR3 has 14 residues. Germline CDR1 and CDR2: SGHVS and FQNEAQ. The CDR3 spells CASSTGQGEPEAFF. CDR3 in DNA: TGTGCCAGCAGCACGGGACAGGGAGAACCTGAAGCTTTCTTT.

This clonotype was picked up many times. The CDR3 here is CASSPSGGDGDTQYF. In DNA, the CDR3 is TGTGCCAGCAGCCCCTCAGGGGGGGACGGAGATACGCAGTATTTT. This sequence joins TRBV7-2 and TRBJ2-3; either TRBD1 or TRBD2 may supply D (7 bases each). Germline loops: CDR1 SGHTA, CDR2 FQGNSA. Between the trimmed V and J ends, which lost 5 bases and 5 bases, there was a span of 17 bases. The CDR3 totals 15 residues.

This clonotype was seen a handful of times. As DNA, the CDR3 is TGTGCCAGCAGTGTACCTGCGAGCTCCTATAATTCACCCCTCCACTTT. It yields the protein CASSVPASSYNSPLHF. V is TRBV2 and J is TRBJ1-6; D remains ambiguous. CDR1 is SNHLY, CDR2 FYNNEI, per germline. The V end lost 4 bases, the J end lost 0 bases, and 10 bases lay between the germline ends. This CDR3 contains 16 residues.

The CDR3 region is CATSTGGSFEQYF. For the CDR3, the DNA is TGTGCCACCAGCACAGGGGGCTCCTTTGAGCAGTACTTC. The rearrangement links TRBV15 to TRBJ2-7; 8 bases fit TRBD1. Germline lookup yields CDR1 LNHNV and CDR2 YYDKDF (reference sequence). The trim removed 4 bases at V and 7 bases at J, leaving 6 bases unmatched. The CDR3 is 13 amino acids.

This rearrangement joins TRBV6-5 to TRBJ1-1; D gene unclear. Trimming removed 2 bases at V and 0 bases at J, with 7 bases between. Germline V gene lookup returns CDR1 MNHEY and CDR2 SVGAGI. The CDR3 contains 14 residues. The CDR3: CASSYLDMNTEAFF. The CDR3 DNA follows: TGTGCCAGCAGTTACCTCGACATGAACACTGAAGCTTTCTTT.

The rearrangement links TRBV24-1 to TRBJ2-7; D may be TRBD1 or TRBD2 (7 bases each). This CDR3 spans 15 amino acids. Looked up from germline, CDR1 is KGHDR and CDR2 is SFDVKD. Trimming removed 5 bases at V and 2 bases at J, with 15 bases between. CDR3 region: CATSVTGRVAYEQYV. CDR3 in DNA: TGTGCCACCAGTGTGACAGGGAGGGTGGCCTACGAGCAGTACGTC.

CDR3 DNA: TGTGCCAGCAGTTCCCCCGTGGCGACTATCACAGATACGCAGTATTTT. Its protein product is CASSSPVATITDTQYF. The chain uses TRBV12-3 or TRBV12-4 and TRBJ2-3, with D tentatively TRBD2 (5 bases). Between the trimmed V and J ends, which lost 4 bases and 2 bases, there was a span of 16 bases. The CDR3 consists of 16 residues.

The chain carries TRBV12-3 or TRBV12-4 and TRBJ2-5, with D uncertain. V lost 7 bases, J lost 4 bases, and 16 bases lay in between. The CDR3 loop spans 14 amino acids. Written as DNA, the CDR3 is TGTGCCAGCACCCGCCCGGGTGGAAGAGAGACCCAGTACTTC. Its translation: CASTRPGGRETQYF.

This sequence joins TRBV27 and TRBJ1-1, with D unclear. The CDR3 is 14 residues long. Germline V gives CDR1 MNHEY, CDR2 SMNVEV (reference sequence). Trimming stripped 3 bases from V and 3 bases from J, with 11 bases between. CDR3 DNA sequence: TGTGCCAGCAGTTTTGGAGGGTGGGACACTGAAGCTTTCTTT. Its protein is CASSFGGWDTEAFF.

The rearrangement uses TRBV27 and TRBJ1-2; D might be TRBD1 (6 bases). The germline V and J ends were trimmed by 6 bases and 5 bases, with 16 bases remaining between them. The CDR3 contains 14 residues. Germline loops: CDR1 MNHEY, CDR2 SMNVEV (reference sequence). In DNA, the CDR3 is TGTGCCAGCAGCCCAAGACAGGTGCTTTATGGCTACACCTTC. Its protein product is CASSPRQVLYGYTF.

The chain couples TRBV10-3 to TRBJ1-1; D ambiguous. Germline loops: CDR1 ENHRY, CDR2 SYGVKD. V was clipped by 0 bases and J by 0 bases, with 8 bases between them. This CDR3 is 15 amino acids long. The CDR3 nucleotides are TGTGCCATCAGTGAGTCGGACGGTTTGAACACTGAAGCTTTCTTT. Translated, it gives CAISESDGLNTEAFF.

V gene TRBV24-1 combines with J gene TRBJ2-3; 8 bases are shared with TRBD1. This CDR3 region has 16 residues. The germline gives CDR1 KGHDR, CDR2 SFDVKD. J gave up 6 bases and V 4 bases, and 11 bases lay outside the gene matches. In DNA form, the CDR3 reads TGTGCCACCAGTGACCCGGACAGGGCAGGGAGGGATACGCAGTATTTT. It encodes CATSDPDRAGRDTQYF.

In its sample, this clonotype was seen a few times. The J gene is TRBJ2-1, the V gene TRBV12-5; D is uncertain. Deletions cut 7 bases from V and 3 bases from J, with 10 bases between. The CDR3 has 13 amino acids. In germline, CDR1 is LGHNT, CDR2 FRNRAP. The CDR3 spells CASAASGYNEQFF. In nucleotides, the CDR3 is TGTGCTAGTGCCGCCTCTGGCTACAATGAGCAGTTCTTC.

The table lists this clonotype with a few counts. The chain is built from TRBV7-3 and TRBJ2-5; TRBD1 is a possible D gene (7 bases). Germline-derived CDR1 and CDR2 are SGHTA and FQGTGA. V lost 5 bases to trimming and J lost 5 bases, with 18 bases between them. The CDR3 has 15 amino acids. The chain's CDR3 is CASSPTGAGGETQYF. CDR3 DNA sequence: TGTGCCAGCAGCCCAACAGGGGCAGGAGGGGAGACCCAGTACTTC.

The rearrangement links TRBV5-1 to TRBJ2-7; 8 bases are shared with TRBD1. Germline lookup yields CDR1 SGHRS and CDR2 YFSETQ. The CDR3 extends over 16 amino acids. V dropped 0 bases and J dropped 5; count of bases not matched to a gene: 10. The CDR3 region is CASSLAPTGARDEQYV. The CDR3 bases are TGCGCCAGCAGCTTGGCCCCGACAGGGGCCCGTGACGAGCAGTACGTC.

The rearrangement uses TRBV4-3 and TRBJ1-3; D is undetermined. The V end was cut by 0 bases, the J end by 0 bases, with 15 bases between. Germline V gives CDR1 LGHNA, CDR2 YSLEER. This CDR3 comprises 18 residues. CDR3 residues: CASSQDRAVTSSGNTIYF. CDR3 sequence (DNA): TGCGCCAGCAGCCAAGATCGAGCAGTAACTTCCTCTGGAAACACCATATATTTT.

This clonotype has a count of ten or more. The genes are TRBV7-2 and TRBJ2-2, with TRBD2 identical over 9 bases. Germline loops: CDR1 SGHTA, CDR2 FQGNSA. The CDR3 is 17 amino acids. V gave up 5 bases and J gave up 1 base; unmatched junction bases: 8. The CDR3 DNA reads as TGTGCCAGCAGCGGCCCTAGCGGGGCCCTGAACACCGGGGAGCTGTTTTTT. Amino acids: CASSGPSGALNTGELFF.

This clonotype was counted many times. The J gene is TRBJ2-3, the V gene TRBV12-3 or TRBV12-4; 14 positions match TRBD2. Losses at the gene ends were 5 bases for V and 6 bases for J; bases not matched to a gene: 4. This CDR3 is built from 15 residues. The CDR3, as DNA: TGTGCCAGCAGTCGACTAGCGGGGGGGCTTGATACGCAGTATTTT. This encodes CASSRLAGGLDTQYF.

This clonotype has just one count. This chain joins TRBV25-1 and TRBJ2-2; possible D gene TRBD1, 6 bases. V lost 3 bases and J 5 bases, leaving 16 bases between the germline ends. Germline lookup yields CDR1 MGHDK and CDR2 SYGVNS. This CDR3 has 16 amino acids. In DNA form, the CDR3 reads TGTGCCAGCAGTGAGGTACAGGGACCCTTAACCGGGGAGCTGTTTTTT. Translation gives CASSEVQGPLTGELFF.

The chain joins TRBV10-3 to TRBJ1-2; D is perhaps TRBD1 (5 bases). Per germline, CDR1 ENHRY and CDR2 SYGVKD. The CDR3 is 11 residues long. V lost 6 bases to trimming and J lost 7 bases, with 9 bases between them. The CDR3 DNA sequence: TGTGCCATCAGAAGGGGTGGTGGCTACACCTTC. It specifies CAIRRGGGYTF.

The table lists this clonotype with a few counts. This chain uses TRBV7-4 with TRBJ1-3; tentatively, D is TRBD1 (6 bases). The CDR3 contains 18 residues. V was cut by 5 bases and J by 0 bases, with 20 bases left in between. Germline lookup yields CDR1 SGHVT and CDR2 SQSDAQ. CDR3 loop: CASSPVKDRPRSGNTIYF. In nucleotides, the CDR3 is TGTGCCAGCAGCCCCGTCAAGGACAGACCACGCTCTGGAAACACCATATATTTT.

This sequence joins TRBV11-1 and TRBJ2-3; D not certain. Germline V gene data show CDR1 as SGHAT and CDR2 as FQDESV (reference sequence). V dropped 5 bases and J dropped 0 bases, with 15 bases sitting between them. The CDR3 runs to 16 residues. The CDR3 DNA reads TGTGCCAGCAGCCTCGACAAACCTCCAAGCACAGATACGCAGTATTTT. The encoded protein is CASSLDKPPSTDTQYF. The variable domain in full, with the rest retrieved from reference TRBV11-1 and TRBJ2-3, is EAEVAQSPRYKITEKSQAVAFWCDPISGHATLYWYRQILGQGPELLVQFQDESVVDDSQLPKDRFSAERLKGVDSTLKIQPAELGDSAMYLCASSLDKPPSTDTQYFGPGTRLTVL.

This clonotype was seen repeatedly, ten times or more. V is TRBV7-2 and J is TRBJ1-5, with 7 bases lining up with TRBD1. This CDR3 comprises 18 residues. The V gene's germline CDR1 is SGHTA and CDR2 FQGNSA. Germline trimming cut 1 base from V and 4 bases from J; bases unmatched to any gene: 13. The CDR3 DNA is TGTGCCAGCAGCTTAGATAGGGACAGCCTCTACCTAAATCAGCCCCAGCATTTT. It codes for CASSLDRDSLYLNQPQHF. Full variable domain (rest looked up from reference TRBV7-2 and TRBJ1-5): GAGVSQSPSNKVTEKGKDVELRCDPISGHTALYWYRQSLGQGLEFLIYFQGNSAPDKSGLPSDRFSAERTGGSVSTLTIQRTQQEDSAVYLCASSLDRDSLYLNQPQHFGDGTRLSIL.

The sample holds many counts of this clonotype. The CDR3 DNA sequence: TGTGCCAGTAGCCCCGGGACAGTAAACACCGGGGAGCTGTTTTTT. It specifies CASSPGTVNTGELFF. The V call is TRBV19, the J call TRBJ2-2; 7 bases align to TRBD1. The CDR3 is 15 residues long. V shed 6 bases, J shed 2 bases, and the junction held 6 bases outside the gene matches. CDR1 and CDR2 (germline): LNHDA, SQIVND (reference sequence). Full variable domain (remainder filled in from reference TRBV19 and TRBJ2-2): DGGITQSPKYLFRKEGQNVTLSCEQNLNHDAMYWYRQDPGQGLRLIYYSQIVNDFQKGDIAEGYSVSREKKESFPLTVTSAQKNPTAFYLCASSPGTVNTGELFFGEGSRLTVL.

This chain connects TRBV10-2 to TRBJ1-1; no clear D. Trimming cost V 0 bases and J 1 base, with 9 bases left between them. CDR1 is WSHSY and CDR2 is SAAADI in the germline V gene. The CDR3 totals 15 residues. CDR3 in DNA: TGCGCCAGCAGTGAGTCCCCGGGTGGGAACACTGAAGCTTTCTTT. Translation: CASSESPGGNTEAFF.

This clonotype has just one count. V and J are TRBV10-3 and TRBJ1-2, with 9 bases matching TRBD1. The CDR3 loop spans 14 amino acids. V gave up 3 bases and J gave up 6 bases; unmatched junction bases: 5. Germline V gene lookup returns CDR1 ENHRY and CDR2 SYGVKD. The CDR3 protein is CAISETGGNDGYTF. Here the CDR3 DNA reads TGTGCCATCAGTGAAACAGGGGGCAACGATGGCTACACCTTC.

In its sample, this clonotype was seen a few times. The chain uses TRBV27 and TRBJ1-1; 9 bases agree with TRBD1. The junction had 7 bases not matched to a gene; V was cut back by 5 bases and J by 3 bases. There are 15 residues in the CDR3. The V gene's germline CDR1 is MNHEY and CDR2 SMNVEV (reference sequence). CDR3 DNA: TGTGCCAGCAGTATCGGGACAGGGAGGCACACTGAAGCTTTCTTT. Translated, it gives CASSIGTGRHTEAFF.

The V gene is TRBV6-2 or TRBV6-3, the J gene TRBJ2-1, with 8 bases fitting TRBD2. Per germline, CDR1 MNHEY and CDR2 SVGEGT. With V trimmed by 8 bases and J by 4 bases, 7 bases remained unmatched. The CDR3 length is 14 residues. The CDR3 DNA reads TGTGCCAGCCAAATAGCGGGGAGGTACAATGAGCAGTTCTTC. It is translated as CASQIAGRYNEQFF.

This chain uses TRBV10-1 with TRBJ1-5, with D unclear. The CDR3 runs to 12 residues. CDR1 and CDR2 (germline): WNHNN, SYGVQD (reference sequence). V was cut by 3 bases and J by 7 bases, with 7 bases left in between. The CDR3 coding sequence is TGCGCCAGCAGTGATTGGGGACAGCCCCAGCATTTT. Encoded protein: CASSDWGQPQHF.